One and the same sample provided the 29 T cell receptor beta chains below, sequenced in a study of OX40 agonist ivuxolimab in advanced cancers. Profiled with immunoSEQ multiplex PCR; TCRdb holds only in-frame clones, not every one. Of some 70,000 clones listed, about 84% are singletons. Sequenced here: CD4+ or CD8+ T cells sorted from blood, sampled in a trial of the OX40 agonist ivuxolimab. The receptors shown here come from an adult with an advanced solid tumor such as melanoma, head and neck, liver or kidney cancer.

This chain uses TRBV6-5 with TRBJ2-7; the D gene is possibly TRBD1 (6 bases). V lost 8 bases and J 1 base, leaving 12 bases between the germline ends. Germline V CDR1 and CDR2: MNHEY, SVGAGI. The CDR3 contains 13 residues. This CDR3 is CASGTSNSYEQYF. CDR3 nucleotides: TGTGCCAGCGGGACATCTAATTCCTACGAGCAGTACTTC.

V usage is TRBV4-1 and J usage is TRBJ2-5; TRBD2 matches at 9 bases. The CDR3 covers 18 residues. The junction had 13 bases not matched to a gene; V was cut back by 0 bases and J by 5 bases. CDR1 is MGHRA and CDR2 is YSYEKL in the germline V gene. The CDR3 nucleotides read TGCGCCAGCAGCCAAGACCCTGGGCTATGGCGGGGGGGGGAGACCCAGTACTTC. This sequence encodes CASSQDPGLWRGGETQYF.

The chain recombines TRBV18 with TRBJ1-3, with D tentatively TRBD1 (5 bases). The CDR3 totals 16 residues. Germline CDR1 and CDR2: KGHSH and LQKENI. V lost 3 bases, J lost 2 bases, and 14 bases lay in between. This CDR3 is CASSPQGRAPGNTIYF. The CDR3 bases are TGTGCCAGCTCACCGCAGGGAAGAGCGCCTGGAAACACCATATATTTT.

This clone has just one count. The chain has TRBV5-5 and TRBJ2-6; D is uncertain. Looked up from germline, CDR1 is SGHKS and CDR2 is YYEKEE (reference sequence). CDR3 size: 15 residues. Trimming stripped 1 base from V and 0 bases from J, with 5 bases between. CDR3 protein: CASSLRISGANVLTF. In DNA form, the CDR3 reads TGTGCCAGCAGCTTGCGGATCTCTGGGGCCAACGTCCTGACTTTC.

The V gene is TRBV9, the J gene TRBJ1-2; D uncertain. Germline V gives CDR1 SGDLS, CDR2 YYNGEE. CDR3 size: 13 residues. V lost 4 bases and J 4 bases, leaving 11 bases between the germline ends. The CDR3 loop is CASSQPGSYGYTF. In DNA, the CDR3 is TGTGCCAGCAGCCAGCCCGGGAGCTATGGCTACACCTTC. The full variable domain, with the rest looked up from reference TRBV9 and TRBJ1-2, is DSGVTQTPKHLITATGQRVTLRCSPRSGDLSVYWYQQSLDQGLQFLIQYYNGEERAKGNILERFSAQQFPDLHSELNLSSLELGDSALYFCASSQPGSYGYTFGSGTRLTVV.

The chain uses TRBV18 and TRBJ1-2; weak D call: TRBD1 (5 bases). Trimming left V 6 bases short and J 7 bases short, with 15 bases between. CDR1 KGHSH and CDR2 LQKENI come from the germline V gene. CDR3 length: 13 amino acids. The DNA of the CDR3 is TGTGCCAGCTCCCACCCAGGGAGGTCTGGCTACACCTTC. It encodes CASSHPGRSGYTF.

V is TRBV14 and J is TRBJ1-6; no clear D gene. The CDR3 spans 14 residues. Germline V gives CDR1 SGHDN, CDR2 FVKESK. Trimming cost V 4 bases and J 10 bases, with 14 bases left between them. Here the CDR3 DNA reads TGTGCCAGCAGCCCTGGACTTGGAAACTCACCCCTCCACTTT. It yields the protein CASSPGLGNSPLHF.

The chain recombines TRBV19 with TRBJ2-1; tentatively, D is TRBD1 (5 bases). The CDR3 has 13 residues. Trimming removed 1 base at V and 12 bases at J, with 13 bases between. Germline V gene data show CDR1 as LNHDA and CDR2 as SQIVND (reference sequence). The CDR3 region is CASSIVGVKWQFF. Here the CDR3 DNA reads TGTGCCAGTAGTATAGTAGGGGTCAAATGGCAGTTCTTC.

V and J are TRBV18 and TRBJ2-5; D is perhaps TRBD2 (6 bases). Germline V CDR1 and CDR2: KGHSH, LQKENI. The CDR3 runs to 14 residues. V was trimmed by 4 bases and J by 1 base, leaving 10 bases between them. CDR3 loop: CASSQDYLQETQYF. CDR3 nucleotide sequence: TGTGCCAGCTCACAGGACTATCTCCAAGAGACCCAGTACTTC. Supplemented by reference TRBV18 and TRBJ2-5, the full variable domain reads NAGVMQNPRHLVRRRGQEARLRCSPMKGHSHVYWYRQLPEEGLKFMVYLQKENIIDESGMPKERFSAEFPKEGPSILRIQQVVRGDSAAYFCASSQDYLQETQYFGPGTRLLVL.

The chain joins TRBV29-1 to TRBJ1-2; D not certain. Per the germline V gene, CDR1 is SQVTM and CDR2 is ANQGSEA. CDR3 length equals 11 residues. Trimming shortened V by 4 bases and J by 3 bases, and 6 bases separated the two germline ends. CDR3 region: CSVGRDYGYTF. In nucleotides, the CDR3 is TGCAGCGTTGGTAGGGACTATGGCTACACCTTC.

This rearrangement joins TRBV12-5 to TRBJ1-2; 9 positions match TRBD1. Germline values: CDR1 LGHNT, CDR2 FRNRAP. The CDR3 length is 13 residues. Trimming removed 7 bases from V and 8 bases from J; junction bases left unmatched: 8. CDR3 DNA sequence: TGTGCTAGTGTCTCTACAGGGGGCACGGGCTACACCTTC. It encodes CASVSTGGTGYTF.

The chain is built from TRBV4-3 and TRBJ2-3, with D hard to call. The CDR3 contains 13 residues. V dropped 1 base and J dropped 3 bases, with 5 bases sitting between them. CDR1 and CDR2 from the germline V gene are LGHNA and YSLEER. In nucleotides, the CDR3 is TGCGCCAGCAGCCAAGGGGAAACAGATACGCAGTATTTT. Encoded protein: CASSQGETDTQYF.

The CDR3 DNA sequence: TGTGCCAGCAGCTTCCTACAGGCAGCTGAAGCTTTCTTT. It translates to CASSFLQAAEAFF. The chain recombines TRBV11-2 with TRBJ1-1, with a tentative D call TRBD1 (5 bases). The CDR3 covers 13 residues. The ends were cut back, 3 bases at V and 6 bases at J, with 11 bases in the middle. Germline V gene sequence: CDR1 SGHAT, CDR2 FQNNGV. Full variable domain (rest looked up from reference TRBV11-2 and TRBJ1-1): EAGVAQSPRYKIIEKRQSVAFWCNPISGHATLYWYQQILGQGPKLLIQFQNNGVVDDSQLPKDRFSAERLKGVDSTLKIQPAKLEDSAVYLCASSFLQAAEAFFGQGTRLTVV.

V usage is TRBV6-5 and J usage is TRBJ1-4; D unresolved. Looked up from germline, CDR1 is MNHEY and CDR2 is SVGAGI. V was clipped by 2 bases and J by 0 bases, with 4 bases between them. This CDR3 is built from 14 residues. CDR3 sequence (DNA): TGTGCCAGCAGTTACGGGGCAACTAATGAAAAACTGTTTTTT. Protein: CASSYGATNEKLFF.

The chain uses TRBV5-1 and TRBJ2-1, with 9 bases that match TRBD2. The CDR3 extends over 16 amino acids. With 3 bases clipped from V and 9 bases from J, the junction kept 13 bases outside the gene matches. Per germline, CDR1 SGHRS and CDR2 YFSETQ. DNA for the CDR3: TGCGCCAGCAGCTCCCCCGGCGGGGGGGTAGGGGGTGAGCAGTTCTTC. Its translation is CASSSPGGGVGGEQFF.

The V call is TRBV10-3, the J call TRBJ2-7; D is unclear. The germline V gene has CDR1 ENHRY and CDR2 SYGVKD. V was shortened by 0 bases and J by 0 bases, with 9 bases between the two germline ends. The CDR3 extends over 15 amino acids. CDR3: CAISESWGSSYEQYF. The CDR3 nucleotides read TGTGCCATCAGTGAGTCGTGGGGTAGCTCCTACGAGCAGTACTTC.

This chain's CDR3 is CASSLARGAGANVLTF. CDR3 DNA sequence: TGTGCCAGCAGCTTAGCCAGGGGAGCTGGGGCCAACGTCCTGACTTTC. This chain connects TRBV7-2 to TRBJ2-6, with D possibly matching TRBD1 (6 bases). CDR1 is SGHTA, CDR2 FQGNSA, per germline. The CDR3 has 16 residues. The V end was cut by 0 bases, the J end by 2 bases, with 8 bases between.

The rearrangement uses TRBV18 and TRBJ2-5; D not certain. In germline, CDR1 is KGHSH, CDR2 LQKENI. V dropped 3 bases and J dropped 9 bases, with 11 bases sitting between them. This CDR3 has 12 amino acids. CDR3: CASSPRQSPQYF. The CDR3 DNA is TGTGCCAGCTCACCCCGCCAGTCACCCCAGTACTTC.

Only one count was recorded for this clone. The genes are TRBV2 and TRBJ2-7; possible D gene TRBD1, 6 bases. The germline V and J ends were trimmed by 5 bases and 6 bases, with 11 bases remaining between them. In germline, CDR1 is SNHLY, CDR2 FYNNEI. CDR3 length: 12 residues. CDR3 nucleotides: TGTGCCAGCAGTCGGGACAATCGCGAGCAGTACTTC. Protein: CASSRDNREQYF. The variable domain in full, with the rest retrieved from reference TRBV2 and TRBJ2-7, is EPEVTQTPSHQVTQMGQEVILRCVPISNHLYFYWYRQILGQKVEFLVSFYNNEISEKSEIFDDQFSVERPDGSNFTLKIRSTKLEDSAMYFCASSRDNREQYFGPGTRLTVT.

The genes are TRBV28 and TRBJ1-1; TRBD1 might be the D (6 bases). The V gene's germline CDR1 is MDHEN and CDR2 SYDVKM. The germline V and J ends were trimmed by 7 bases and 5 bases, with 11 bases remaining between them. This CDR3 is built from 12 residues. The CDR3 DNA reads as TGTGCCAGCATCCTAAGGGGGACTGAAGCTTTCTTT. It encodes CASILRGTEAFF.

The V gene is TRBV6-5, the J gene TRBJ2-6; the D is unclear. Trimming left V 4 bases short and J 2 bases short, with 9 bases between. This CDR3 has 15 residues. Germline V lookup: CDR1 MNHEY, CDR2 SVGAGI. The CDR3 here is CASSLAGPGANVLTF. The CDR3 region has the DNA TGTGCCAGCAGTTTGGCAGGACCTGGGGCCAACGTCCTGACTTTC.

This chain links TRBV7-9 with TRBJ2-5; no clear D gene. The V gene lost 2 bases and the J gene lost 4 bases, with 2 bases spanning the gap. There are 11 residues in the CDR3. CDR1 is SEHNR, CDR2 FQNEAQ, per germline (reference sequence). The CDR3: CASSLLETQYF. In DNA form, the CDR3 reads TGTGCCAGCAGCTTATTAGAGACCCAGTACTTC.

This rearrangement joins TRBV21-1 to TRBJ2-7; the listed D gene, TRBD2, was not tested against the DNA. TRBV21-1 is marked as a pseudogene. CDR3 size: 18 residues. The CDR3 sequence: CASSKGPIHPTEDYEQYF. For the CDR3, the DNA is TGTGCCAGCAGCAAAGGCCCCATCCACCCCACGGAGGACTACGAGCAGTACTTC.

The chain has TRBV10-1 and TRBJ1-1; TRBD1 matches 11 bases. V was clipped by 2 bases and J by 6 bases; unmatched bases: 5. CDR3 size: 15 residues. CDR1 is WNHNN and CDR2 is SYGVQD in the germline V gene (reference sequence). The chain's CDR3 is CASSEAGQGDSEAFF. In DNA form, the CDR3 reads TGCGCCAGCAGTGAGGCGGGACAGGGGGATTCTGAAGCTTTCTTT.

This clone was counted a single time. The chain uses TRBV6-5 and TRBJ2-2; D ambiguous. The V end was cut by 4 bases, the J end by 0 bases, with 6 bases between. The CDR3 covers 14 residues. Germline V gives CDR1 MNHEY, CDR2 SVGAGI. The chain's CDR3 is CASSWSANTGELFF. Written as DNA, the CDR3 is TGTGCCAGCAGTTGGTCCGCGAACACCGGGGAGCTGTTTTTT.

This clone appeared a few times. The chain is built from TRBV7-2 and TRBJ1-3, with a weak D call TRBD1 (6 bases). The V and J ends lost 6 bases and 0 bases respectively, with 12 bases between them. In germline, CDR1 is SGHTA, CDR2 FQGNSA. The CDR3 contains 15 residues. In nucleotides, the CDR3 is TGTGCCAGCAGAAAATCAGGGGTCTCTGGAAACACCATATATTTT. This translates into CASRKSGVSGNTIYF.

The chain carries TRBV7-8 and TRBJ2-5; 7 nucleotides agree with TRBD2. Germline CDR1 and CDR2: SGHVS and FQNEAQ. The CDR3 has 14 residues. The V and J ends lost 4 bases and 2 bases, in that order; junction bases with no gene match: 4. In DNA form, the CDR3 reads TGTGCCAGCAGCTCCGGGACTACTCAAGAGACCCAGTACTTC. Encoded protein: CASSSGTTQETQYF.

The genes are TRBV4-2 and TRBJ1-1, with unresolved D. V gave up 0 bases and J gave up 0 bases, with 11 bases separating them. This CDR3 has 16 amino acids. Per germline, CDR1 LGHNA and CDR2 YNFKEQ. CDR3 DNA: TGTGCCAGCAGCCAAGAGGATAAGAGAATGAACACTGAAGCTTTCTTT. This translates into CASSQEDKRMNTEAFF.

The chain recombines TRBV5-8 with TRBJ2-3, with TRBD1 matching over 9 bases. Per the germline V gene, CDR1 is SGHTS and CDR2 is YDEGEE. J lost 1 base, V lost 4 bases, and 4 bases had no gene match. This CDR3 contains 15 residues. The CDR3 DNA sequence: TGTGCCAGCAGCCGAGGGACAGGGCGCACAGATACGCAGTATTTT. Protein sequence: CASSRGTGRTDTQYF.